This T cell receptor beta chain originates from a study of T cells after yellow fever vaccination. Researchers made TCR cDNA using 5'RACE template switching, and this step added a universal primer site and UMIs. TCRdb ran MiXCR on the 5' RACE reads and lists one entry per CDR3 protein. The table includes hundreds of thousands of distinct CDR3 sequences, about a sixth detected once. There are a few counts of this clonotype. Its antigen remains unidentified. This CDR3 region has 14 residues. Trimming stripped 5 bases from V and 7 bases from J, with 14 bases between. CDR1 is MNHEY, CDR2 SVGEGT, per germline. Overall study results and limits: Most clones from primary vaccination resurfaced after the booster (about 96% CD4, about 91% CD8).

The chain links TRBV6-2 or TRBV6-3 to TRBJ2-2, with a possible D match to TRBD1 (5 bases). This sequence was found in a man aged 18 to 35 who received the YFV17D yellow fever vaccine. Here the sequenced sample was PBMCs, taken around 5 days after the first yellow fever vaccination. The CDR3 sequence: CASSRFVQGGELFF. The CDR3 DNA reads as TGTGCCAGCAGTCGCTTTGTCCAGGGCGGGGAGCTGTTTTTT.